A selection of T cell receptor beta chains follows, all from one sample in a study of blood T cell repertoires in COVID-19. Sequencing was performed with immunoSEQ multiplex PCR; in TCRdb, only in-frame clones are kept and a portion is missing. Among over 200,000 clones listed, roughly nine tenths were seen once. Sample: PBMCs or T cells enriched from blood (not recorded which). The receptors were gathered from a woman under 40 with acute COVID-19. The CDR3 runs from the conserved cysteine through the conserved F or W. D genes are given only for firm matches. Only some rows state a clone size, as once, few, many or a class for expanded clones.

V: TRBV5-1; size: -; J: TRBJ1-1; D: -; CDR3: CASSPEGAAGRAFF; DNA: TGCGCCAGCAGCCCGGAGGGTGCAGCGGGTAGAGCTTTCTTT
V: TRBV30; size: -; J: TRBJ1-2; D: TRBD1; CDR3: CAWSEQGASYGYTF; DNA: TGTGCCTGGAGCGAACAGGGGGCTAGTTATGGCTACACCTTC
V: TRBV6-5; size: -; J: TRBJ2-1; D: -; CDR3: CASSPGRAQNNEQFF; DNA: TGTGCCAGCAGCCCCGGGCGGGCACAGAACAATGAGCAGTTCTTC
V: TRBV2; size: once; J: TRBJ1-1; D: TRBD1; CDR3: CASNWDRESEAFF; DNA: TGTGCCAGCAATTGGGACAGGGAAAGTGAAGCTTTCTTT
V: TRBV27; size: -; J: TRBJ1-5; D: TRBD1; CDR3: CASSSTGGGQPQHF; DNA: TGTGCCAGCAGCTCTACAGGGGGCGGTCAGCCCCAGCATTTT
V: TRBV5-1; size: -; J: TRBJ2-1; D: -; CDR3: CASSGTTSSGNEQFF; DNA: TGCGCCAGCAGCGGGACGACTAGTAGCGGCAATGAGCAGTTCTTC
V: TRBV10-1; size: few; J: TRBJ2-2; D: TRBD1; CDR3: CASSPDRARAGELFF; DNA: TGCGCCAGCAGTCCCGACAGGGCCAGGGCCGGGGAGCTGTTTTTT
V: TRBV3-1/TRBV3-2; size: -; J: TRBJ1-2; D: TRBD1; CDR3: CASSQVRGRSYGYTF; DNA: TGTGCCAGCAGCCAAGTAAGGGGGCGGAGCTATGGCTACACCTTC
V: TRBV7-8; size: -; J: TRBJ2-3; D: -; CDR3: CASSFRGGYEDTQYF; DNA: TGTGCCAGCAGCTTTAGGGGGGGCTATGAAGATACGCAGTATTTT
V: TRBV2; size: -; J: TRBJ2-2; D: TRBD2; CDR3: CASSELSGGNTGELFF; DNA: TGTGCCAGCAGTGAGCTAAGCGGGGGTAACACCGGGGAGCTGTTTTTT
V: TRBV6-5; size: -; J: TRBJ1-2; D: TRBD1; CDR3: CASSRGRQGGYTF; DNA: TGTGCCAGCAGCCGAGGCCGACAGGGTGGCTACACCTTC
V: TRBV5-4; size: -; J: TRBJ1-1; D: -; CDR3: CASSSRDTEAFF; DNA: TGTGCCAGCAGCTCCCGGGACACTGAAGCTTTCTTT
V: TRBV27; size: -; J: TRBJ1-1; D: -; CDR3: CASRGALNTEAFF; DNA: TGTGCCAGCAGAGGGGCCTTGAACACTGAAGCTTTCTTT
V: TRBV10-3; size: -; J: TRBJ1-3; D: -; CDR3: CAISSGETGNTIYF; DNA: TGTGCCATCAGTTCAGGGGAAACTGGAAACACCATATATTTT
V: TRBV12-3/TRBV12-4; size: -; J: TRBJ1-3; D: -; CDR3: CASSLEDRNTIYF; DNA: TGTGCCAGCAGTTTGGAGGATAGAAACACCATATATTTT
V: TRBV28; size: -; J: TRBJ2-7; D: TRBD1; CDR3: CASSLGQGTGEQYF; DNA: TGTGCCAGCAGCCTAGGACAGGGGACGGGGGAGCAGTACTTC
V: TRBV9; size: -; J: TRBJ2-3; D: TRBD2; CDR3: CASSPGLVADTQYF; DNA: TGTGCCAGCAGCCCGGGACTAGTAGCAGATACGCAGTATTTT
V: TRBV9; size: -; J: TRBJ1-4; D: -; CDR3: CASSVSGGEKLFF; DNA: TGTGCCAGCAGCGTAAGCGGAGGTGAAAAACTGTTTTTT
V: TRBV9; size: -; J: TRBJ1-2; D: TRBD1; CDR3: CASSSKPGQGLGYTF; DNA: TGTGCCAGCAGTTCTAAGCCGGGACAGGGGCTGGGCTACACCTTC
V: TRBV6-5; size: -; J: TRBJ2-5; D: -; CDR3: CASSLGHKETQYF; DNA: TGTGCCAGCAGCCTTGGACATAAAGAGACCCAGTACTTC
V: TRBV6-1; size: few; J: TRBJ2-7; D: TRBD2; CDR3: CASSEAVAGGREQYF; DNA: TGTGCCAGCAGTGAAGCGGTAGCGGGGGGGCGAGAGCAGTACTTC
V: TRBV29-1; size: -; J: TRBJ2-3; D: TRBD2; CDR3: CSGKASGSTDTQYF; DNA: TGCAGCGGGAAGGCTAGCGGTAGCACAGATACGCAGTATTTT
V: TRBV4-2; size: medium-sized; J: TRBJ1-1; D: -; CDR3: CASSQSIMTEAFF; DNA: TGTGCCAGCAGCCAATCCATCATGACTGAAGCTTTCTTT
V: TRBV3-1/TRBV3-2; size: -; J: TRBJ2-7; D: -; CDR3: CASSLSGTGNEQYF; DNA: TGTGCCAGCAGCCTTTCAGGCACAGGGAACGAGCAGTACTTC